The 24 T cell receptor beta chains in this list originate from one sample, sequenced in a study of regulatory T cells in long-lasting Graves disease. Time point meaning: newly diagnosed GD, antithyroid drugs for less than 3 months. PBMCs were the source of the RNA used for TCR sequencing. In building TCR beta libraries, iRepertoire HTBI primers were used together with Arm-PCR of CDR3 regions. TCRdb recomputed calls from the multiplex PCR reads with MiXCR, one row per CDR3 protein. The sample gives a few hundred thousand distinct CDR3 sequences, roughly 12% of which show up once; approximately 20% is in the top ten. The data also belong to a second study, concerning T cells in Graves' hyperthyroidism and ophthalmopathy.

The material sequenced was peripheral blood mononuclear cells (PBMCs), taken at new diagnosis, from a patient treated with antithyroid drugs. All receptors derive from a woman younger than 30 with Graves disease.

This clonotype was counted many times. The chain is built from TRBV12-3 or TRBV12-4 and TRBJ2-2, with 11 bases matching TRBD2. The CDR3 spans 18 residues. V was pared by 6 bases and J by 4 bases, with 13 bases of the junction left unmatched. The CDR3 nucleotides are TGTGCCAGCAGAGCCAGACTAGCGGGGACCCTTGGCACCGGGGAGCTGTTTTTT. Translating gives CASRARLAGTLGTGELFF.

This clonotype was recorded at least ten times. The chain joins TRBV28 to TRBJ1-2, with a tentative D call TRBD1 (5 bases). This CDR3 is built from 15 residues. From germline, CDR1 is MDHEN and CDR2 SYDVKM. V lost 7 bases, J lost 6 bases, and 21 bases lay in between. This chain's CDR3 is CASTPQGANGDGYTF. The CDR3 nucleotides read TGTGCCAGCACCCCACAAGGGGCTAACGGGGATGGCTACACCTTC.

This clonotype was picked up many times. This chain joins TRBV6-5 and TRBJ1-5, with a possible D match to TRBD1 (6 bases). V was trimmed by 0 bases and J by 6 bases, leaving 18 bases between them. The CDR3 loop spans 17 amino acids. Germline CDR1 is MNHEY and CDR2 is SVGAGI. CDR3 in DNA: TGTGCCAGCAGTTACTCCTCGGGGGCGACTGGAGGTCAGCCCCAGCATTTT. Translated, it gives CASSYSSGATGGQPQHF.

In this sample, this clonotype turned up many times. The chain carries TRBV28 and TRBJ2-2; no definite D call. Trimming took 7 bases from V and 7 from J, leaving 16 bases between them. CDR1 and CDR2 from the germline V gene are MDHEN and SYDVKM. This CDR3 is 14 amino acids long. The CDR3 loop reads CASNWVKSRGELFF. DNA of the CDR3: TGTGCCAGCAATTGGGTTAAGAGCCGCGGGGAGCTGTTTTTT.

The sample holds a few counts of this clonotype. The CDR3 region is CASSDLLVPLSYEQYV. CDR3 in DNA: TGTGCCAGCAGCGACTTACTGGTCCCTCTTTCCTACGAGCAGTACGTC. The chain joins TRBV9 to TRBJ2-7; D is unclear. The CDR3 is 16 amino acids. The germline V gene encodes CDR1 SGDLS and CDR2 YYNGEE. Trimming cost V 3 bases and J 1 base, with 17 bases left between them.

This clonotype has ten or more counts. CDR3 in amino acids: CASSSLRGGSNQPQHF. CDR3 nucleotide sequence: TGTGCCAGCAGTTCCCTTCGAGGGGGTAGCAATCAGCCCCAGCATTTT. The rearrangement joins TRBV12-3 or TRBV12-4 to TRBJ1-5; D possibly corresponds to TRBD1 (6 bases). V gave up 4 bases and J gave up 0 bases, with 13 bases separating them. The CDR3 extends over 16 amino acids.

Written as DNA, the CDR3 is TGTGCCAGTAGTATTAGCTCCTACAATGAGCAGTTCTTC. Protein sequence: CASSISSYNEQFF. V is TRBV19 and J is TRBJ2-1; D is undetermined. The CDR3 runs to 13 residues. Trimming stripped 3 bases from V and 0 bases from J, with 3 bases between. Per the germline V gene, CDR1 is LNHDA and CDR2 is SQIVND (reference sequence).

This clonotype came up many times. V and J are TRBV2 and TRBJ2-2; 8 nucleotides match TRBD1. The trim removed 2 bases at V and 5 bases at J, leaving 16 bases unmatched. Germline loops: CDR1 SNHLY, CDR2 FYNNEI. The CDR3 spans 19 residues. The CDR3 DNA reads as TGTGCCAGCAGTGAAAATACCGGGACAGGTTTTGAGAAAACCGGGGAGCTGTTTTTT. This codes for CASSENTGTGFEKTGELFF.

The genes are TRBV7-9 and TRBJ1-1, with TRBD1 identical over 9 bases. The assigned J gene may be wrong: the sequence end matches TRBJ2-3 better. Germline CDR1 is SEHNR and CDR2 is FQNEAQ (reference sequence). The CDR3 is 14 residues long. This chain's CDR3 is CASSHWDRVDTQYF. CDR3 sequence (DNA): TGTGCCAGCAGTCACTGGGACAGGGTTGATACGCAGTATTTT.

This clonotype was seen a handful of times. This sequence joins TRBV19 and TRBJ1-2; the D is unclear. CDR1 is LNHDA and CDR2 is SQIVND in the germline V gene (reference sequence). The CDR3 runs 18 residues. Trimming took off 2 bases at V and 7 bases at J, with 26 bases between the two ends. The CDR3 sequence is CASSISIFERWTRRGYTF. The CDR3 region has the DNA TGTGCCAGTAGTATATCAATATTTGAGCGGTGGACCAGACGTGGCTACACCTTC.

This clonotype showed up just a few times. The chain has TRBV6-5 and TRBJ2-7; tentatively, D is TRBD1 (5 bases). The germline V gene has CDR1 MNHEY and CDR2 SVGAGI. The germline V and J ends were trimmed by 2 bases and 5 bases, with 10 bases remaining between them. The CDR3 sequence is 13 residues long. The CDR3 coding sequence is TGTGCCAGCAGTTACGGCCAGGGCAACGAGCAGTACGTC. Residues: CASSYGQGNEQYV.

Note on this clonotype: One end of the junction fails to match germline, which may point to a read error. The CDR3 nucleotides are TGTGCCAGCAGCCAATTGGGGGACTCCTACAGTGAGCAGTTCTTC. It is translated as CASSQLGDSYSEQFF. This chain uses TRBV3-1 with TRBJ2-1, with TRBD2 as a possible D gene (6 bases). This CDR3 region has 15 residues. CDR1 and CDR2 (germline): LGHDT, YNNKEL (reference sequence).

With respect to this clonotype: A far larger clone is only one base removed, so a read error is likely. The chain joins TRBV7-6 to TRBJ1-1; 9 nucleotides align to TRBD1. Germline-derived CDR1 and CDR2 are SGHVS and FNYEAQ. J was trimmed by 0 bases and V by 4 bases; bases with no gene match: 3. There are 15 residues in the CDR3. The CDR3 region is CASSSRDRVNTEAFF. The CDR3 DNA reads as TGTGCCAGCAGCTCTCGGGACAGGGTGAACACTGAAGCTTTCTTT.

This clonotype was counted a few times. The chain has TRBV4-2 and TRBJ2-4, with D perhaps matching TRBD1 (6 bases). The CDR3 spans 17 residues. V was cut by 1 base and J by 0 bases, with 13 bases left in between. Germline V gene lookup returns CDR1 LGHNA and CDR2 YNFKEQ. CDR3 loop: CASSQGTAILAKNIQYF. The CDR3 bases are TGTGCCAGCAGCCAAGGGACAGCTATTCTAGCCAAAAACATTCAGTACTTC.

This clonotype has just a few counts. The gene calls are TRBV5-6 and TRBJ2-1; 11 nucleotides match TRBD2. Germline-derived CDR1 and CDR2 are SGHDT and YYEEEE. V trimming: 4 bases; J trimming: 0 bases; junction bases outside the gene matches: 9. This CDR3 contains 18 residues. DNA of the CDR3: TGTGCCAGCAGCGACACTAGCGGGAGTTTGAGCTCCTACAATGAGCAGTTCTTC. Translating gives CASSDTSGSLSSYNEQFF.

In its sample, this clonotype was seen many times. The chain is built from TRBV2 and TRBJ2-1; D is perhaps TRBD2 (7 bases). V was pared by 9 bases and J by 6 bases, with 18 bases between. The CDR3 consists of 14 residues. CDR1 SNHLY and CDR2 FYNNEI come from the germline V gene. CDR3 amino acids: CASSRGGMGNEQFF. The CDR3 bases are TGTGCCAGTTCGAGGGGGGGGATGGGCAATGAGCAGTTCTTC. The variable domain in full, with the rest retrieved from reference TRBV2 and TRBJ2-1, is EPEVTQTPSHQVTQMGQEVILRCVPISNHLYFYWYRQILGQKVEFLVSFYNNEISEKSEIFDDQFSVERPDGSNFTLKIRSTKLEDSAMYFCASSRGGMGNEQFFGPGTRLTVL.

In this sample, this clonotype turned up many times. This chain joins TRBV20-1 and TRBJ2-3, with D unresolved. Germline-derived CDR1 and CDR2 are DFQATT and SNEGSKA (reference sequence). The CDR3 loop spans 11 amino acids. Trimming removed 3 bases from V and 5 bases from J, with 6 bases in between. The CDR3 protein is CSASVQDTQYF. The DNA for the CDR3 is TGCAGTGCTAGCGTTCAAGATACGCAGTATTTT.

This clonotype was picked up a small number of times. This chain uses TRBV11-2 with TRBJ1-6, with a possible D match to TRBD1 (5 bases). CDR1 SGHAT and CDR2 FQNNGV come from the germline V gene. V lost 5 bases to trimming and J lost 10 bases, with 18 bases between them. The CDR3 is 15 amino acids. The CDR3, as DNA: TGTGCCAGCAGCCCAGAGGGACGCGTTAGATCACCCCTCCACTTT. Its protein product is CASSPEGRVRSPLHF.

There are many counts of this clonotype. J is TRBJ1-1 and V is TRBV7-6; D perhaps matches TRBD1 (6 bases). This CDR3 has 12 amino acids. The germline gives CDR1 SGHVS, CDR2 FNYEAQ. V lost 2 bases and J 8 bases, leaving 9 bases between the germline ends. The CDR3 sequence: CASSLLGAEAFF. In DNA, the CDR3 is TGTGCCAGCAGCTTACTGGGGGCCGAAGCTTTCTTT.

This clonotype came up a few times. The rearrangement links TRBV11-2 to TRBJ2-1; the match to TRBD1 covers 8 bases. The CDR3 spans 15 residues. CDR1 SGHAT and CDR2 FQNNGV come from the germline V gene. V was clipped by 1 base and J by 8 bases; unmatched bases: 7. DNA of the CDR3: TGTGCCAGCAGCTTAGTCCCGGACAGGGCTTATGAGCAGTTCTTC. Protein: CASSLVPDRAYEQFF.

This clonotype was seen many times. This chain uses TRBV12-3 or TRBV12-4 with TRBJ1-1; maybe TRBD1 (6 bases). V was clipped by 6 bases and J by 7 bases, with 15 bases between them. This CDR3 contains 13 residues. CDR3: CASSPQGVHEAFF. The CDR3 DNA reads TGTGCCAGCAGCCCACAGGGTGTACATGAAGCTTTCTTT.

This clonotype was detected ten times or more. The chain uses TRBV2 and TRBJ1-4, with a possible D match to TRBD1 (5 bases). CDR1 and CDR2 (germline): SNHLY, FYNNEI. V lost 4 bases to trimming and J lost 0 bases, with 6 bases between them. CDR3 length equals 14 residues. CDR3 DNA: TGTGCCAGCAGTGCGACAGCAACTAATGAAAAACTGTTTTTT. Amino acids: CASSATATNEKLFF. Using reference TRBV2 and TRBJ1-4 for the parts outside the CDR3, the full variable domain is EPEVTQTPSHQVTQMGQEVILRCVPISNHLYFYWYRQILGQKVEFLVSFYNNEISEKSEIFDDQFSVERPDGSNFTLKIRSTKLEDSAMYFCASSATATNEKLFFGSGTQLSVL.

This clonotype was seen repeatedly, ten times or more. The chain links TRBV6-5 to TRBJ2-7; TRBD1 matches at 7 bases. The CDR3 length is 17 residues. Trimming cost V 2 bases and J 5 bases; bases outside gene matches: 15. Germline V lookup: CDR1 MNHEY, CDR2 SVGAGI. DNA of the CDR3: TGTGCCAGCAGTTACGGACTCGACAGGGCGGGTTTCGACGAGCAGTACTTC. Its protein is CASSYGLDRAGFDEQYF.

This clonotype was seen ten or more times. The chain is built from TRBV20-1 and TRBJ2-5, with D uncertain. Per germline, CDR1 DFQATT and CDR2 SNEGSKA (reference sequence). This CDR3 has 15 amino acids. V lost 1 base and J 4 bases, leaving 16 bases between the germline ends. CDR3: CSARGFGLGGETQYF. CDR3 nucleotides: TGCAGTGCTAGAGGCTTTGGCTTGGGTGGAGAGACCCAGTACTTC.